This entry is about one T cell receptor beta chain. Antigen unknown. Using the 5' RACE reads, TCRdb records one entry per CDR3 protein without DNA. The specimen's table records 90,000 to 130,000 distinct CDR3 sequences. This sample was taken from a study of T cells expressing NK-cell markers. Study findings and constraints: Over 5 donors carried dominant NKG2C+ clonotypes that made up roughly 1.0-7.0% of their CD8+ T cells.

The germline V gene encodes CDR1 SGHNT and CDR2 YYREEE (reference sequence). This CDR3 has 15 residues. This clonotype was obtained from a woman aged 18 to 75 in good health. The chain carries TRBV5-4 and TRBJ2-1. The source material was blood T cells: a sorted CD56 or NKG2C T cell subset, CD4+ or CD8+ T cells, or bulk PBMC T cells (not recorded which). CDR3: CASSGIVEFSDEQFF.